The clone carrying this T cell receptor (beta chain) was picked up one time. Its antigen is not identified. The sample comes from a study of cytomegalovirus exposure and HLA in healthy donors. Study-level information: Sequencing of roughly 180 million T cells in an earlier analysis found 100 million to 140 million unique TCR beta sequences. Study conclusions and caveats: The study put 150 or so TCR beta chains on its list as cytomegalovirus-associated.

Primers included in the PCR were 60 Vbeta and 13 Jbeta primers. Profiling relied on immunoSEQ multiplex PCR, and the TCRdb table lists in-frame clones only, not all of them. The table has around 180,000 clones, roughly 80% seen once. Unrecorded immune exposure was likely among donors, who were nominally healthy when sampled. This TCR was recovered from a woman aged 25 to 39 in good health and CMV-seropositive. Sequenced sample: PBMCs.

The CDR3 DNA follows: TGTGCCAGCTCACCAGGGCTTACTAGCGGTCTTACGAGTTTCAATGAGCAGTTCTTC. Amino acids: CASSPGLTSGLTSFNEQFF. The V call is TRBV18, the J call TRBJ2-1; 8 bases align to TRBD2. CDR1 and CDR2 (germline): KGHSH, LQKENI. The CDR3 sequence is 19 residues long. V gave up 2 bases and J gave up 6 bases; unmatched junction bases: 18.